A selection of T cell receptor beta chains follows, all from one sample in a study of T-cell memory formation after mild COVID-19. TCRdb itself ran the 5' RACE reads through MiXCR, one entry per CDR3 protein. This table has about 440,000 distinct CDR3 sequences, approximately 20% appearing once. What was sequenced was PBMCs or a T cell subset sorted from them (not recorded which). All receptors come from an adult woman who had mild COVID-19 (a few samples of this study predate the infection). Cell type and time point are not known. The CDR3 runs from the conserved cysteine through the conserved F or W. Each record gives: clone size, J gene, D gene, V gene, CDR3 DNA, CDR3 protein. A D gene is named only where the DNA matches it firmly. Size is omitted from some rows. Given values are once, few, many or a class for expanded clones.

>few|TRBJ1-6|.|TRBV12-3/TRBV12-4
TGTGCCAGCAGTTACGGGGGTTATTCACCCCTCCACTTT
CASSYGGYSPLHF
>few|TRBJ2-5|.|TRBV6-2/TRBV6-3
TGTGCCAGCAGTCTTACAGGTCTACAAGAGACCCAGTACTTC
CASSLTGLQETQYF
>few|TRBJ1-5|.|TRBV12-3/TRBV12-4
TGTGCCAGCAGTTTTGGGGGGGAAGCTCAGCCCCAGCATTTT
CASSFGGEAQPQHF
>few|TRBJ2-7|TRBD1|TRBV5-1
TGCGCCAGCAGCTCTACGGGACAGGGACACGAGCAGTACTTC
CASSSTGQGHEQYF
>.|TRBJ2-7|.|TRBV6-1
TGTGCCAGCAGTGATTTTTCGGGGAGGGGGTCGTACGAGCAGTACTTC
CASSDFSGRGSYEQYF
>few|TRBJ2-5|.|TRBV4-2
TGTGCCAGCAGCGATCCGGCTACCACGCAAGAGACCCAGTACTTC
CASSDPATTQETQYF
>few|TRBJ2-7|TRBD1|TRBV20-1
TGCAGTGCTGGACACCCGGGACAGGGGGACTCCGAGCAGTACTTC
CSAGHPGQGDSEQYF
>.|TRBJ1-3|.|TRBV20-1
TGCAGTGCTAGAGATTGGGGGAGGGGGTCTGGAAACACCATATATTTT
CSARDWGRGSGNTIYF
>few|TRBJ2-7|TRBD1|TRBV20-1
TGCAGTGCTGCGACCGGGACAGGGGGCTACGAGCAGTACTTC
CSAATGTGGYEQYF
>.|TRBJ2-2|.|TRBV6-4
TGTGCCAGCAGTGAAGGGGTCACCGGGGAGCTGTTTTTT
CASSEGVTGELFF
>.|TRBJ2-1|.|TRBV7-2
TGTGCCAGCAGCCGACCTGGGACGGTCAATGAGCAGTTCTTC
CASSRPGTVNEQFF
>many|TRBJ2-7|.|TRBV12-3/TRBV12-4
TGCGCCAGCAGCCTCTCTGGGTCCTACGAGCAGTACTTC
CASSLSGSYEQYF
>.|TRBJ1-3|.|TRBV10-2
TGCGCCAGCAAAAACGGAAACACCATATATTTT
CASKNGNTIYF
>.|TRBJ2-7|.|TRBV7-2
TGTGCCAGCAGCCCGGGACAACCATCCTACGAGCAGTACTTC
CASSPGQPSYEQYF
>.|TRBJ1-5|TRBD1|TRBV4-2
TGTGCCAGCAGCCATTATCGACAGGGTGGTCAGCCCCAGCATTTT
CASSHYRQGGQPQHF
>.|TRBJ2-7|.|TRBV19
TGTGCCAGTAGTCGGGGGTCGAGCAACAGCTACGAGCAGTACTTC
CASSRGSSNSYEQYF
>.|TRBJ1-5|.|TRBV12-3/TRBV12-4
TGTGCCAGCAGACCAGGGAAGGTAGGAAATCAGCCACAGCATTTT
CASRPGKVGNQPQHF
>.|TRBJ2-2|TRBD2|TRBV2
TGTGCCAGCAGCATTAGCGGGGGGTCCGGGGAGCTGTTTTTT
CASSISGGSGELFF
>.|TRBJ2-2|.|TRBV4-1
TGCGCCAGCAGCCTAAGGACCGACCTCGGGGAGCTGTTTTTT
CASSLRTDLGELFF
>few|TRBJ1-2|.|TRBV5-8
TGTGCCAGCAGCTTGGGAGGTGGAGGCTACACCTTC
CASSLGGGGYTF
>.|TRBJ1-4|TRBD1|TRBV7-9
TGTGCCAGCAGCCCTGGACAGGGAGGGGCCGTAGATGAAAAACTGTTTTTT
CASSPGQGGAVDEKLFF
>.|TRBJ2-1|.|TRBV7-9
TGTGCCAGCAGCTTCTCTAGGGCGTTCCTGGGTGAGCAGTTCTTC
CASSFSRAFLGEQFF
>.|TRBJ1-2|.|TRBV5-5
TGTGCCAGCAGCCCCCGCCGGGGGCCAAACTATGGCTACACCTTC
CASSPRRGPNYGYTF
>.|TRBJ2-5|TRBD2|TRBV7-9
TGTGCCAGCAGCTTATCTCTATTAAAGCGGGGAATTCAAGAGACCCAGTACTTC
CASSLSLLKRGIQETQYF
>few|TRBJ2-1|.|TRBV20-1
TGCAGTGCTAGGACCCCTGGTTTACACAATGAGCAGTTCTTC
CSARTPGLHNEQFF
>few|TRBJ2-5|.|TRBV7-2
TGTGCCAGCAGCTTAGTCCCCTTGACAGAAGGAGAGACCCAGTACTTC
CASSLVPLTEGETQYF
>.|TRBJ1-1|.|TRBV7-9
TGTGCCAGCAGCTTAGACGGGGGGAACACTGAAGCTTTCTTT
CASSLDGGNTEAFF
>few|TRBJ2-3|.|TRBV5-1
TGCGCCAGCAGCTTGGCCCCTTGGACCACAGATACGCAGTATTTT
CASSLAPWTTDTQYF
>.|TRBJ2-2|.|TRBV5-6
TGTGCCAGCAGCTTGGCTGTCAGGGTATTGGCCGGGGAGCTGTTTTTT
CASSLAVRVLAGELFF
>few|TRBJ2-2|.|TRBV7-3
TGTGCCAGCAGTGTCACTACCACCGGGGAGCTGTTTTTT
CASSVTTTGELFF
>once|TRBJ1-1|.|TRBV5-1
TGCGCCAGCAGCTTGGAGGGTACGGGGTACACTGAAGCTTTCTTT
CASSLEGTGYTEAFF
>few|TRBJ2-1|.|TRBV9
TGTGCCAGCAGCGTAGTGGCAGGACCCCCCTGGGATGAGCAGTTCTTC
CASSVVAGPPWDEQFF
>.|TRBJ1-3|.|TRBV25-1
TGTGCCAGCAGTGAAGGGGGGGCCTCTGGAAACACCATATATTTT
CASSEGGASGNTIYF
>few|TRBJ2-2|TRBD2|TRBV25-1
TGTGCCAGCAGTTGGGGGGGAACCGGGGAGCTGTTTTTT
CASSWGGTGELFF
>few|TRBJ2-3|.|TRBV5-5
TGTGCCAGCAGCTTGCCAGTGAGGGCAGATACGCAGTATTTT
CASSLPVRADTQYF
>.|TRBJ2-7|.|TRBV27
TGTGCCAGCAGTCATTGGGGCTCTGTATTGGACGAGCAGTACTTC
CASSHWGSVLDEQYF
>.|TRBJ2-3|.|TRBV10-3
TGTGCCATCAGCGGACTTGGCACAGATACGCAGTATTTT
CAISGLGTDTQYF
>.|TRBJ2-1|.|TRBV7-3
TGTGCCAGCAGCTTATCGGGTGCGGGTAGCTCCTACAATGAGCAGTTCTTC
CASSLSGAGSSYNEQFF
>few|TRBJ2-3|TRBD2|TRBV7-9
TGTGCCAGCAGCTCTGCTGAATTGAGGACTAGCGCTTTCGTTTCGGATACGCAGTATTTT
CASSSAELRTSAFVSDTQYF
>.|TRBJ2-7|.|TRBV18
TGTGCCAGCTCACCATCCGAGGGAGTGCGCGAGCAGTACTTC
CASSPSEGVREQYF